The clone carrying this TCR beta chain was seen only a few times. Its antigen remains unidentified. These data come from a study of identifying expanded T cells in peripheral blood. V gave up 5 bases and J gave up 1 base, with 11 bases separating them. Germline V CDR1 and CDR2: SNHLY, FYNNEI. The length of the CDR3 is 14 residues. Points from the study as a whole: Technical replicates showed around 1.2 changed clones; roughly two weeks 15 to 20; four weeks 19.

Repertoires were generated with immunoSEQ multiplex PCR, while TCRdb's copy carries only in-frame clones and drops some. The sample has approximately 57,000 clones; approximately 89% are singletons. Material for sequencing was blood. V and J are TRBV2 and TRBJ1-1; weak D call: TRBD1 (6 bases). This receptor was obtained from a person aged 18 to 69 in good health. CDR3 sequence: CASSPDRANTEAFF. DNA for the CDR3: TGTGCCAGCAGTCCGGACAGAGCGAACACTGAAGCTTTCTTT.